Here is one T cell receptor (beta chain) with its context. The target antigen is unknown. This entry comes from a study of PD-1 blockade in classical Hodgkin lymphoma. General study findings and limits: Possibly reflecting disease activity or prior therapy, repertoire differences have causes that remain undefined. Baseline diversity resembling that of newly diagnosed patients was seen in complete responders. Newly diagnosed patients were said to have less baseline TCR diversity than healthy donors did.

Here immunoSEQ multiplex PCR was the method, and the copy in TCRdb shows in-frame clones only, minus some. The sample lists about 11,000 clones; 60% to 80% were seen once. V was pared by 6 bases and J by 2 bases, with 14 bases between. CDR1 and CDR2 (germline): MNHNS, SASEGT. This CDR3 region has 14 residues. Time point here: cycle 4 day 1 (C4D1), after less than 7 weeks of nivolumab. Relapse after autologous stem cell transplantation occurred in every patient, and brentuximab vedotin exposure varied. With magnetic negative selection, CD4+ T cells were purified from PBMCs that had been thawed. The chain couples TRBV6-1 to TRBJ2-7; D is perhaps TRBD1 (6 bases). Source: CD4+ T cells from blood, taken before the fourth cycle of nivolumab. The clonotype was recovered from a human donor with classical Hodgkin lymphoma. The CDR3 sequence is CASRYRDTAYEQYF. CDR3 coding DNA: TGTGCCAGCAGATACCGGGACACAGCCTACGAGCAGTACTTC.